A selection of T cell receptor beta chains follows, all from one sample in a study of monozygotic twins with inflammatory bowel disease. TCRdb reprocessed the 5' RACE reads, with one entry per CDR3 protein and no DNA. The sample includes approximately 400,000 distinct CDR3 sequences. Sequencing was carried out using blood. These receptors were collected from a human donor with ulcerative colitis or Crohn's disease, or a healthy co-twin of an affected twin (not recorded which). The CDR3 runs from the conserved cysteine through the conserved F or W.

J gene,V gene,CDR3 protein
TRBJ1-6,TRBV4-2,CASSPTGQTNSPLHF
TRBJ1-6,TRBV7-9,CASSGRSPLHF
TRBJ2-5,TRBV14,CASSRRGFETQYF
TRBJ2-5,TRBV5-1,CASSLGGLAGEETQYF
TRBJ1-2,TRBV3-1,CASSQAGKVDGYTF
TRBJ2-7,TRBV5-6,CASSLDPGSDYEQYF
TRBJ2-1,TRBV27,CASSFRSGREQFF
TRBJ2-7,TRBV5-6,CASSLVTGGGTYEQYF
TRBJ2-1,TRBV9,CASRQGAGVGEQFF
TRBJ2-7,TRBV20-1,CSQRHWSSYGQYF
TRBJ1-2,TRBV11-2,CASSRFQRSSYGYTF
TRBJ2-1,TRBV7-9,CASSLGPPLSSYNEQFF
TRBJ2-2,TRBV12-3/TRBV12-4,CASSRGRGTGELFF
TRBJ2-7,TRBV23-1,CASSQFTGTFPYEQYF
TRBJ2-2,TRBV24-1,CATSGASGYVTGELFF
TRBJ2-3,TRBV7-2,CASSPGGRSDTQYF
TRBJ1-4,TRBV7-9,CASSPQRATNEKLFF
TRBJ2-5,TRBV5-1,CASSFRLAKETQYF
TRBJ2-7,TRBV3-1,CASSPGQQTYEQYF
TRBJ1-1,TRBV20-1,CSARAGANTEAFF
TRBJ1-1,TRBV5-1,CASSMGLQNTEAFF
TRBJ2-7,TRBV20-1,CSAVTAGNYEQYF
TRBJ1-1,TRBV7-9,CASTRVQGSSAFF
TRBJ2-3,TRBV5-6,CASSLRQGKHTQYF
TRBJ1-6,TRBV30,CAWSVRHREDSPLHF
TRBJ2-5,TRBV2,CASRTGGQETQYF
TRBJ2-1,TRBV7-6,CASSLIGNNEQFF
TRBJ2-7,TRBV12-3/TRBV12-4,CASTPTGRAYEQYF
TRBJ2-5,TRBV15,CATSRDLRSGETQYF
TRBJ2-1,TRBV12-3/TRBV12-4,CASRTGGREQFF
TRBJ1-2,TRBV20-1,CSARTPNYGYTF
TRBJ2-3,TRBV28,CASARGLGPQYF
TRBJ2-7,TRBV5-1,CASSPWTGPAEQYF
TRBJ2-7,TRBV5-1,CASNLTSDYEQYF
TRBJ2-7,TRBV5-1,CASTGRSYEQYF
TRBJ2-7,TRBV20-1,CSARVAGIGNEQYF
TRBJ2-7,TRBV24-1,CATSERTGPNYEQYF
TRBJ1-4,TRBV5-1,CASSWDYRAGEKLFF
TRBJ2-1,TRBV20-1,CSASVRGLFFEQFF
TRBJ2-5,TRBV7-2,CASSLFSDQETQYF
TRBJ2-5,TRBV7-7,CASSLRGGVSGKTQYF
TRBJ1-2,TRBV15,CATSSGPYGYTF
TRBJ2-7,TRBV6-2/TRBV6-3,CASSYSGESAYEQYF
TRBJ2-1,TRBV20-1,CSAAQSSYNEQFF
TRBJ2-2,TRBV5-1,CASSLAAGELFF
TRBJ2-5,TRBV5-4,CASSPNAGMGETQYF
TRBJ2-3,TRBV7-9,CASSFNTGSTDTQYF
TRBJ2-6,TRBV20-1,CSARGSLTPGANVLTF
TRBJ2-3,TRBV7-9,CASSLLAYTDTQYF
TRBJ2-1,TRBV27,CASSFLWGSYNEQFF
TRBJ2-6,TRBV10-2,CATKVEGGSGANVLTF
TRBJ2-5,TRBV5-1,CASSHNTWTGASGFQETQYF
TRBJ2-5,TRBV5-1,CASSRRGGYQETQYF
TRBJ1-1,TRBV5-1,CASNPGSLNTEAFF
TRBJ2-1,TRBV27,CTSSRLLETYNEQFF
TRBJ2-7,TRBV3-1,CASSPRRDSYYEQYF
TRBJ1-2,TRBV5-5,CASGFSGSYGYTF
TRBJ2-7,TRBV3-1,CPRPAKVKGQGYYEQYF
TRBJ2-6,TRBV12-3/TRBV12-4,CASSFYRGFSGANVLTF